One TCR beta chain is described in this entry. Sequenced by immunoSEQ multiplex PCR; TCRdb stores in-frame clones only, minus some. This table holds under 85,000 clones, around 97% found once. The sample is drawn from a study of technical replicates of blood from a few donors. V was clipped by 0 bases and J by 3 bases; unmatched bases: 6. Germline assignment: CDR1 MNHEY and CDR2 SMNVEV (reference sequence). The CDR3 extends over 17 amino acids. Material: T cells isolated from PBMCs. This TCR was recovered from a human donor in good health. The rearrangement joins TRBV27 to TRBJ2-7; 12 bases are a match to TRBD2. CDR3 sequence reads: CASSLSRLAGEGYEQYF. As DNA, the CDR3 is TGTGCCAGCAGTTTATCACGACTAGCGGGAGAAGGCTACGAGCAGTACTTC.